This TCR beta chain is drawn from a study of Ad26.COV2.S vaccination and SARS-CoV-2 variants. Only in-frame clones appear in the TCRdb table, and some are missing; sequencing was by immunoSEQ multiplex PCR. The sample records some 250,000 clones, around 87% being singletons. The treatment denotes: approximately 18 received Ad26.COV2.S at low or high dose, single or two shots; 5 received placebo; per-sample allocation not given. Sample collection was performed on day 63 after the first vaccine or placebo injection. Sequencing used peripheral blood, obtained in a trial of Ad26.COV2.S vaccine versus placebo. The receptor was derived from a person aged 18-60 years who received the Ad26.COV2.S COVID-19 vaccine or a placebo.

The CDR3 protein is CASSNSYEQYF. CDR3 nucleotide sequence: TGTGCCAGCAGCAACTCCTACGAGCAGTACTTC. The gene calls are TRBV7-2 and TRBJ2-7; D is undetermined. CDR3 size: 11 residues. The germline CDR1 and CDR2 sequences are SGHTA and FQGNSA. V shed 5 bases and J shed 0 bases, with 2 bases lying between them.